This T cell receptor beta chain originates from a study of blood T cell repertoires in COVID-19. Study in general: T cells, B-cell-depleted T cells, or PBMCs supplied cDNA or gDNA.

This clone appeared a single time. The V segment lost 6 bases and the J segment 0 bases; nucleotides outside the gene matches: 6. CDR3 length: 16 amino acids. The V gene's germline CDR1 is ENHRY and CDR2 SYGVKD. Authors' analysis steps: The authors estimated nucleated cell counts from reference gene primer amplification. Libraries were prepared by immunoSEQ multiplex PCR; TCRdb keeps only in-frame clonotypes and omits some of them. The DNA was the basis for D and trimming; V, J and clone size are from that table. The sample consists of approximately 170,000 clones, about four fifths of them appearing once.

The sequencing input was peripheral blood. The chain links TRBV10-3 to TRBJ1-5; TRBD1 matches 9 bases. The clonotype comes from a man between 65 and 85 years old with active or convalescent COVID-19. CDR3 region: CAISETGGHSNQPQHF. DNA of the CDR3: TGTGCCATCAGCGAAACAGGGGGCCATAGCAATCAGCCCCAGCATTTT.